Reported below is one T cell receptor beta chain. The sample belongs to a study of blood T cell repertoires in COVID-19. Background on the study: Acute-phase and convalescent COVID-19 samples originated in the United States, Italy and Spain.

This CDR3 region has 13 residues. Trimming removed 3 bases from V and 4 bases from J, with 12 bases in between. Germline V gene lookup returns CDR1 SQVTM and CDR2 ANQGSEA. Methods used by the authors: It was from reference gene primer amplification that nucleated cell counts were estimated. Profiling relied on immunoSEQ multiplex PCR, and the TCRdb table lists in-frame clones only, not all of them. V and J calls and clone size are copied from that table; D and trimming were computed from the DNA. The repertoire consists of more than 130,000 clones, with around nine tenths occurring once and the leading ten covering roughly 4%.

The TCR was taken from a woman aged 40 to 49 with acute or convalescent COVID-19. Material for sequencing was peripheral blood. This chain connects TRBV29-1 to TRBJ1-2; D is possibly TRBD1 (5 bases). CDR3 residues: CSVDRGMGYGYTF. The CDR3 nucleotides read TGCAGCGTTGATAGGGGCATGGGCTATGGCTACACCTTC.